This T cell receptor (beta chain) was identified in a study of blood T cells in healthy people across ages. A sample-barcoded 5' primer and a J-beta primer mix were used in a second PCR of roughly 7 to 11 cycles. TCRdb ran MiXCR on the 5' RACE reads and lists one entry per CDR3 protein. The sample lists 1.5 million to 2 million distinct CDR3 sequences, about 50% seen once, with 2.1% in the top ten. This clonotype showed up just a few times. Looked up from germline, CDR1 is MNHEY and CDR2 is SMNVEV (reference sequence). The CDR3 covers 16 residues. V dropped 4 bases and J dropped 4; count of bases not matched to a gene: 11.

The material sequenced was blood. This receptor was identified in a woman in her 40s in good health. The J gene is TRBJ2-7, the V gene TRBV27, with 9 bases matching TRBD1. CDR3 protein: CASSSNPGTGYYEQYF. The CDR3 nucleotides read TGTGCCAGCAGTTCCAATCCCGGGACAGGGTATTACGAGCAGTACTTC.